This T cell receptor (beta chain) was sequenced in a study of shared clonotypes between healthy human individuals. General study results and limits: For naive CD4 cells, approximately 4.7% of clonotypes were shared across a handful of donors. The generation probabilities recorded for non-shared clonotypes fell below those of clonotypes shared by all four donors.

Of note for this clone: The antigen remains undetermined.

The CDR3 length is 17 residues. Germline V gives CDR1 SGHNT, CDR2 YYREEE (reference sequence). J was trimmed by 1 base and V by 4 bases; bases with no gene match: 5. This table comes from immunoSEQ multiplex PCR, and its TCRdb copy is limited to in-frame clones, with some not included. The data hold roughly 1,000,000 clones, with about 80% observed a single time. This receptor was identified in a man between 18 and 35 years old in good health. Some clones in this sample may be carry-over from other donors' samples. The rearrangement links TRBV5-4 to TRBJ2-3; 14 bases are a match to TRBD2. The material sequenced was memory CD4+ T cells from PBMCs. The subset denotes: CD45RA-negative fraction. In nucleotides, the CDR3 is TGTGCCAGCAGCGCCGCGACTAGCGGGAGGGGCACAGATACGCAGTATTTT. Translated, it gives CASSAATSGRGTDTQYF.